This entry lists 22 T cell receptor beta chains sequenced from one sample in a study of metastatic and nonmetastatic thyroid tumors (dated by TCRdb to the early 2020s). Library prep was done by PCR. Sequenced using an Illumina HiSeq 4000. Starting from the raw public reads, TCRdb applied fastp trimming at Q25, assembled clones with MiXCR and retained in-frame beta chains. This sample has under 45,000 clones in its table, and 25% to 30% of those were observed once. The biggest ten clones account for almost 10% of the sample. No patient had received any treatment before thyroid surgery. The sample was blood. Source of these receptors: a male donor with papillary thyroid cancer or a benign thyroid nodule (not recorded which). Some clones in this sample may be carry-over from other donors' samples.

This clone was recorded a few times. V usage is TRBV15 and J usage is TRBJ2-7; tentative D call: TRBD2 (6 bases). The CDR3 has 17 residues. Germline V gives CDR1 LNHNV, CDR2 YYDKDF (reference sequence). Trimming pared 4 bases from V and 1 base from J, leaving 20 bases between. The CDR3 is CATSTVLSGAASYEQYF. The CDR3 region has the DNA TGTGCCACCAGCACGGTACTATCGGGAGCGGCGTCCTACGAGCAGTACTTC.

This clone was counted at least ten times. This chain uses TRBV5-1 with TRBJ2-2, with TRBD2 as a possible D gene (6 bases). Deletions cut 6 bases from V and 3 bases from J, with 12 bases between. Germline V CDR1 and CDR2: SGHRS, YFSETQ. The CDR3 runs 14 residues. CDR3 coding DNA: TGCGCCAGCATGGAGGGGCAGGACACCGGGGAGCTGTTTTTT. Its protein product is CASMEGQDTGELFF. The full variable domain, rest sourced from reference TRBV5-1 and TRBJ2-2, is KAGVTQTPRYLIKTRGQQVTLSCSPISGHRSVSWYQQTPGQGLQFLFEYFSETQRNKGNFPGRFSGRQFSNSRSEMNVSTLELGDSALYLCASMEGQDTGELFFGEGSRLTVL.

By frequency in the sample, this clone is medium-sized. The chain couples TRBV2 to TRBJ2-7; 7 nucleotides agree with TRBD1. V lost 7 bases, J lost 3 bases, and 3 bases stayed unmatched. The CDR3 totals 12 residues. CDR1 and CDR2 (germline): SNHLY, FYNNEI. CDR3: CASNHRGYEQYF. In DNA, the CDR3 is TGTGCCAGCAATCACAGGGGCTACGAGCAGTACTTC.

The table lists this clone with many counts. This sequence joins TRBV14 and TRBJ2-3; 9 positions match TRBD1. Germline CDR1 and CDR2: SGHDN and FVKESK. This CDR3 has 17 amino acids. J lost 1 base, V lost 2 bases, and 7 bases had no gene match. In nucleotides, the CDR3 is TGTGCCAGCAGCCAAACAATCCGGGACAGGGGCACAGATACGCAGTATTTT. Amino acids: CASSQTIRDRGTDTQYF.

The chain uses TRBV5-1 and TRBJ2-7; a weak D match, TRBD2 (6 bases). This CDR3 spans 16 amino acids. Trimming left V 5 bases short and J 4 bases short, with 22 bases between. The germline gives CDR1 SGHRS, CDR2 YFSETQ. The CDR3 sequence is CASSPWEATTAYEQYF. CDR3 nucleotide sequence: TGCGCCAGCAGTCCATGGGAGGCGACGACGGCATACGAGCAGTACTTC.

In its sample, this clone was seen many times. A clone one base away is much larger, so this may be a read error. The same CDR3 is also encoded by other DNA sequences in this sample. V and J are TRBV19 and TRBJ1-4, with 8 bases that match TRBD1. The CDR3 is 14 residues long. Germline V gives CDR1 LNHDA, CDR2 SQIVND (reference sequence). The CDR3 protein is CATTIGQGNEKLFF. As DNA, the CDR3 is TGTGCCACCACGATCGGACAGGGTAATGAAAAACTGTTCTTT.

This clone was recorded at least ten times. This chain links TRBV6-4 with TRBJ2-3; TRBD2 agrees at 9 bases. The CDR3 is 15 residues long. Looked up from germline, CDR1 is MRHNA and CDR2 is SNTAGT. Trimming removed 4 bases from V and 3 bases from J; junction bases left unmatched: 5. In DNA form, the CDR3 reads TGTGCCAGCAGTGCGGCTAGCGGGACGACAGATACGCAGTATTTT. The encoded protein is CASSAASGTTDTQYF.

This clone rates as medium-sized. The V call is TRBV6-1, the J call TRBJ2-7; the match to TRBD1 covers 8 bases. V gave up 2 bases and J gave up 13 bases; unmatched junction bases: 7. The CDR3 loop spans 12 amino acids. Germline CDR1 reads MNHNS; CDR2 reads SASEGT. For the CDR3, the DNA is TGTGCCAGCAGTGAACGGGCAGGGGGCTATTACTTC. This gives the protein CASSERAGGYYF.

This clone was seen more than once but under ten times. V and J are TRBV12-3 or TRBV12-4 and TRBJ2-7; 7 nucleotides align to TRBD2. This CDR3 has 15 residues. Germline trimming cut 1 base from V and 4 bases from J; bases unmatched to any gene: 7. CDR3 DNA: TGTGCCAGCAGTTTAGGGCTAGCGGACCGTTACGAGCAGTACTTC. Encoded protein: CASSLGLADRYEQYF.

The chain links TRBV20-1 to TRBJ1-2, with TRBD1 as a possible D gene (6 bases). In germline, CDR1 is DFQATT, CDR2 SNEGSKA (reference sequence). Deletions cut 3 bases from V and 8 bases from J, with 16 bases between. CDR3 length: 13 amino acids. CDR3 region: CSASSGGLVGYTF. Here the CDR3 DNA reads TGCAGTGCTAGTTCGGGGGGGCTCGTGGGCTACACCTTC.

This clone came up once. The gene calls are TRBV13 and TRBJ2-2; the match to TRBD1 covers 11 bases. The junction had 4 bases not matched to a gene; V was cut back by 3 bases and J by 7 bases. The CDR3 is 15 amino acids. Per germline, CDR1 PRHDT and CDR2 FYEKMQ (reference sequence). The CDR3 nucleotides are TGTGCCAGCAGCTTGGGACAGGGGGATGTCGGGGAGCTGTTTTTT. This sequence encodes CASSLGQGDVGELFF.

By share, this clone ranks as medium-sized. The chain is built from TRBV12-3 or TRBV12-4 and TRBJ2-7; no clear D gene. The CDR3 totals 14 residues. V shed 3 bases and J shed 4 bases, with 13 bases lying between them. The CDR3 is CASSLSRLGYEQYF. The CDR3 nucleotides are TGTGCCAGCAGTTTGTCCCGGCTGGGGTACGAGCAGTACTTC.

This clone turned up a few times. This chain connects TRBV12-5 to TRBJ2-3; D is undetermined. Trimming took 3 bases from V and 8 from J, leaving 9 bases between them. The CDR3 has 12 residues. The germline CDR1 and CDR2 sequences are LGHNT and FRNRAP. The CDR3 bases are TGTGCTAGTGGTTTTTATTCCGGTACGCAGTATTTT. It codes for CASGFYSGTQYF.

This clone has a count of ten or more. This rearrangement joins TRBV19 to TRBJ1-1; possible D gene TRBD1, 5 bases. Trimming removed 5 bases at V and 4 bases at J, with 14 bases between. The CDR3 is 14 residues long. Germline V gives CDR1 LNHDA, CDR2 SQIVND (reference sequence). DNA for the CDR3: TGTGCCAGTAGTCTGGGAGGGGCGGTCACTGAAGCTTTCTTT. It codes for CASSLGGAVTEAFF.

The CDR3 DNA follows: TGCGCCAGCAACTGGGACAGCAAGAACACTGAAGCTTTCTTT. Its protein is CASNWDSKNTEAFF. V is TRBV5-1 and J is TRBJ1-1, with 7 positions matching TRBD1. V lost 6 bases, J lost 1 base, and 6 bases stayed unmatched. Germline lookup yields CDR1 SGHRS and CDR2 YFSETQ. There are 14 residues in the CDR3. Together with reference TRBV5-1 and TRBJ1-1, the CDR3 gives the full variable domain: KAGVTQTPRYLIKTRGQQVTLSCSPISGHRSVSWYQQTPGQGLQFLFEYFSETQRNKGNFPGRFSGRQFSNSRSEMNVSTLELGDSALYLCASNWDSKNTEAFFGQGTRLTVV.

This clone was recorded many times. This sequence joins TRBV20-1 and TRBJ2-1, with a tentative D call TRBD2 (5 bases). From germline, CDR1 is DFQATT and CDR2 SNEGSKA (reference sequence). This CDR3 contains 21 residues. Between the trimmed V and J ends, which lost 8 bases and 4 bases, there was a span of 39 bases. As DNA, the CDR3 is TGCAGTACCAGAACCCGAGGCGTGCTAGGTGATTGGGCTAGCAGGTACAATGAGCAGTTCTTC. Encoded protein: CSTRTRGVLGDWASRYNEQFF.

This clone was recorded a few times. The DNA for the CDR3 is TGTGCCAGTACCTGGACTAGTCACGAGCAGTACTTC. It translates to CASTWTSHEQYF. J is TRBJ2-7 and V is TRBV19; 7 bases are a match to TRBD2. Germline CDR1 and CDR2: LNHDA and SQIVND (reference sequence). The CDR3 extends over 12 amino acids. V dropped 7 bases and J dropped 5; count of bases not matched to a gene: 5.

Ten or more counts support this clone. The rearrangement uses TRBV3-1 and TRBJ2-7; D is unclear. V shed 5 bases and J shed 4 bases, with 6 bases lying between them. The CDR3 covers 11 residues. Germline V gene lookup returns CDR1 LGHDT and CDR2 YNNKEL (reference sequence). Written as DNA, the CDR3 is TGTGCCAGCAGCGATTGGTACGAGCAGTACTTC. This sequence encodes CASSDWYEQYF.

Ten or more counts support this clone. The V and J genes are TRBV20-1 and TRBJ2-5; TRBD2 matches 9 bases. The CDR3 sequence is 16 residues long. Germline lookup yields CDR1 DFQATT and CDR2 SNEGSKA (reference sequence). The V and J ends lost 6 bases and 7 bases, in that order; junction bases with no gene match: 18. This chain's CDR3 is CSATGTSSLQGGTQYF. For the CDR3, the DNA is TGCAGTGCAACCGGGACTAGCAGTTTACAAGGGGGGACCCAGTACTTC.

This clone was picked up a small number of times. The gene calls are TRBV6-1 and TRBJ2-7, with 10 bases lining up with TRBD2. The CDR3 consists of 16 residues. Trimming cost V 4 bases and J 4 bases; bases outside gene matches: 10. Per the germline V gene, CDR1 is MNHNS and CDR2 is SASEGT. CDR3 nucleotide sequence: TGTGCCAGCAGTGTGGCTCTAGCGGGAGCTTTATACGAGCAGTACTTC. Translation: CASSVALAGALYEQYF.

This clone was detected many times. V usage is TRBV20-1 and J usage is TRBJ1-1; D gene ambiguous. Between the trimmed V and J ends, which lost 4 bases and 0 bases, there was a span of 15 bases. CDR3 length: 15 amino acids. The germline V gene has CDR1 DFQATT and CDR2 SNEGSKA (reference sequence). This CDR3 reads CSATDPLTVNTEAFF. The CDR3 coding sequence is TGCAGTGCTACCGACCCGCTGACGGTGAACACTGAAGCTTTCTTT.

The chain recombines TRBV4-3 with TRBJ2-7; TRBD1 matches 7 bases. Germline CDR1 and CDR2: LGHNA and YSLEER. There are 15 residues in the CDR3. V shed 4 bases and J 4 bases; nucleotides not matched to a gene: 10. The CDR3 coding sequence is TGCGCCAGCAGCCCTAGACAGGGCGGAGGATACGAGCAGTACTTC. This sequence encodes CASSPRQGGGYEQYF.